This T cell receptor beta chain was sequenced during a study of breast tumors, draining lymph nodes, adjacent tissues. A note on this clonotype: Its antigen is as yet unknown. Just one base apart from a much larger clone, this may be a read error.

One entry per CDR3 protein, called by TCRdb with MiXCR from the multiplex PCR reads. The sample consists of approximately 300,000 distinct CDR3 sequences, 30% of them appearing once. Breast cancer patients provided tissue from their axillary draining lymph nodes. Findings and caveats of the study: The lymph node origin of tumor T cells was framed as consistent with a hypothesis, not demonstrated. Tumors had less TCR diversity than lymph nodes, more than nontumor tissue.

Sequenced sample: axillary lymph node tissue. The sequence came from a female donor with breast cancer. Some clones in this sample may be carry-over from other donors' samples.

This CDR3 is CASSYVGTGYQPQYF. The CDR3 DNA reads as TGTGCCAGCAGTTACGTCGGGACAGGGTATCAGCCCCAGTATTTT. The genes are TRBV6-6 and TRBJ1-3; 9 bases match TRBD1. The CDR3 length is 15 residues. Germline V gives CDR1 MNHNY, CDR2 SVGAGI (reference sequence). V shed 2 bases and J 16 bases; nucleotides not matched to a gene: 15.